The following is a TCR beta chain sequence with its context. None of the included patients had other autoimmune diseases, uncontrolled infections, pregnancy or lactation, as these led to exclusion. The data were obtained in a study of Graves' ophthalmopathy and Graves' hyperthyroidism. About the research overall: Peripheral blood sampling preceded any treatment and occurred at initial diagnosis.

The V gene end was trimmed by 3 bases and the J gene end by 7 bases; junction bases not matched to a gene: 13. This CDR3 has 15 residues. The V gene's germline CDR1 is SGHRS and CDR2 YFSETQ. The authors amplified TCR beta CDR3 regions, and they did so from RNA transcripts for repertoire sequencing. Second-round multiplex PCR came after first-round RT-PCR with HTBI primers. TCRdb re-called the multiplex PCR reads through MiXCR, storing one row per CDR3 protein. Among about 500,000 distinct CDR3 sequences listed, around an eighth were seen once. The TCR sequence derives from a woman aged 25 to 39 with Graves' ophthalmopathy. The V gene is TRBV5-1, the J gene TRBJ2-7; TRBD1 agrees at 7 bases. Specimen: blood. The CDR3 nucleotides read TGCGCCAGCAGCTACCAACAGGGGCCGGTTGTTGAGCAGTACTTC. Its protein is CASSYQQGPVVEQYF.